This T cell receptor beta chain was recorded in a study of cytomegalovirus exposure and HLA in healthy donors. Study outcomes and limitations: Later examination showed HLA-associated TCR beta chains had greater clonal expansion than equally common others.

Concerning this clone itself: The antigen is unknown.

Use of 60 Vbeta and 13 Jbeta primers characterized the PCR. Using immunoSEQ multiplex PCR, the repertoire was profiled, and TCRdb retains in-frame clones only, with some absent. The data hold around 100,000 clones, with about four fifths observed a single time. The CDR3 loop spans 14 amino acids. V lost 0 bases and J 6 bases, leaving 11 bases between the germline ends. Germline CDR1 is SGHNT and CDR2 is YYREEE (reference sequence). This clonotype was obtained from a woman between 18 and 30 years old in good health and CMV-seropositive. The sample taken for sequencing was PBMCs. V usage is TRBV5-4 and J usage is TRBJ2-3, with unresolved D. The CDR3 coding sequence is TGTGCCAGCAGCTTGGCTGGAGCAGAGGATACGCAGTATTTT. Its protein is CASSLAGAEDTQYF.